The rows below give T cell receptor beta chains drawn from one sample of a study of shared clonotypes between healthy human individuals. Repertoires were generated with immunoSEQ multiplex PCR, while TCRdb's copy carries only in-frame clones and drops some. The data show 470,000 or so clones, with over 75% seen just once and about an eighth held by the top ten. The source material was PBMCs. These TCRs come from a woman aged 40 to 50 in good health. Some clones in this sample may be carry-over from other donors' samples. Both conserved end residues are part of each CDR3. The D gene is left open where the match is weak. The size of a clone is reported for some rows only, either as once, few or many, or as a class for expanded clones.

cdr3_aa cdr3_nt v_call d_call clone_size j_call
CAWSVASLPGTPLHF TGTGCCTGGAGTGTAGCGTCCTTGCCGGGAACACCCCTCCACTTT TRBV30 NA NA TRBJ1-6
CASSELLGAGNTIYF TGTGCCAGCAGTGAACTCCTGGGGGCTGGAAACACCATATATTTT TRBV6-1 NA NA TRBJ1-3
CASSQQPPGGPHNEQFF TGCGCCAGCAGCCAGCAACCTCCGGGAGGGCCCCACAATGAGCAGTTCTTC TRBV4-3 TRBD2 NA TRBJ2-1
CASSGLAYEQYF TGTGCCAGCAGCGGACTGGCCTACGAGCAGTACTTC TRBV2 NA once TRBJ2-7
CAWSAQGGTYEQYF TGTGCCTGGAGTGCCCAGGGGGGCACCTACGAGCAGTACTTC TRBV30 NA NA TRBJ2-7
CASSQGLAGVYNEQFF TGTGCCAGCAGCCAAGGTCTAGCGGGAGTTTACAATGAGCAGTTCTTC TRBV4-2 TRBD2 once TRBJ2-1
CAWRRRAYNEQFF TGTGCCTGGAGGCGAAGGGCCTACAATGAGCAGTTCTTC TRBV30 NA NA TRBJ2-1
CASSPHSMGYEQYF TGTGCCAGCAGCCCACACTCAATGGGCTACGAGCAGTACTTC TRBV5-5 NA NA TRBJ2-7
CASSSLDRGALTYEQYF TGTGCCAGCAGCTCCCTTGACAGGGGGGCACTTACCTACGAGCAGTACTTC TRBV5-6 TRBD1 NA TRBJ2-7
CASRVAPGTGGYGYTF TGCGCCAGCAGGGTAGCCCCCGGGACAGGGGGCTATGGCTACACCTTC TRBV5-1 TRBD1 few TRBJ1-2
CASRSWSTFSYEQYF TGTGCCAGCAGATCTTGGAGCACCTTCTCCTACGAGCAGTACTTC TRBV2 NA NA TRBJ2-7
CAWKGGVNSPLHF TGTGCCTGGAAGGGAGGCGTAAATTCACCCCTCCACTTT TRBV30 NA NA TRBJ1-6
CASRVPGRGAYGYTF TGTGCCAGCCGAGTCCCCGGAAGGGGGGCCTATGGCTACACCTTC TRBV6-5 NA NA TRBJ1-2
CSVEGQVGNTIYF TGCAGCGTTGAGGGCCAGGTCGGAAACACCATATATTTT TRBV29-1 NA NA TRBJ1-3
CASSQYREAFF TGTGCCAGCAGCCAGTACAGGGAAGCTTTCTTT TRBV5-5 NA NA TRBJ1-1
CASSSQGTDTQYF TGCGCCAGCAGCTCTCAGGGAACAGATACGCAGTATTTT TRBV5-1 NA NA TRBJ2-3
CASSPMDTSSYNEQFF TGTGCCAGCTCACCAATGGACACCAGCTCCTACAATGAGCAGTTCTTC TRBV18 NA NA TRBJ2-1
CASSKTAREQYF TGTGCCAGCAGCAAAACGGCCCGGGAGCAGTACTTC TRBV7-2 NA once TRBJ2-7
CASTSLAGSYEQYF TGTGCCAGCACATCACTAGCGGGGTCCTACGAGCAGTACTTC TRBV27 TRBD2 NA TRBJ2-7
CASSPGTSGGLSYEQYF TGCGCCAGCAGCCCCGGGACTAGCGGGGGCCTCTCCTACGAGCAGTACTTC TRBV5-1 TRBD2 NA TRBJ2-7
CASSLTTSGSFNEQFF TGTGCCAGCAGCTTAACTACTAGCGGGAGTTTCAATGAGCAGTTCTTC TRBV7-6 TRBD2 NA TRBJ2-1
CASSQDRDVSEQYF TGTGCCAGCAGCCAAGATAGGGATGTGAGCGAGCAGTACTTC TRBV4-2 NA NA TRBJ2-7
CASSSGSGTYEQYF TGTGCCAGCAGTAGCGGGAGTGGGACCTACGAGCAGTACTTC TRBV2 TRBD2 NA TRBJ2-7
CASSPRADTQYF TGTGCCAGCAGCCCGAGGGCAGATACGCAGTATTTT TRBV7-2 NA once TRBJ2-3
CASSSPNGLQETQYF TGTGCCAGCAGCTCCCCGAATGGACTGCAAGAGACCCAGTACTTC TRBV5-4 NA NA TRBJ2-5
CASSETGQGAHEQYF TGTGCCAGCAGTGAAACCGGACAGGGGGCCCACGAGCAGTACTTC TRBV6-1 TRBD1 NA TRBJ2-7
CASLAGGPGNEQFF TGTGCCAGCCTAGCGGGAGGGCCAGGCAATGAGCAGTTCTTC TRBV18 TRBD2 NA TRBJ2-1
CASSVRSYEQYF TGTGCCAGCAGTGTCAGGTCCTACGAGCAGTACTTC TRBV28 NA NA TRBJ2-7
CASSLEPESYGYTF TGTGCCAGCAGCTTGGAGCCGGAAAGCTATGGCTACACCTTC TRBV5-4 NA NA TRBJ1-2
CASSDRGETYEQYF TGTGCCAGCAGTGACAGGGGCGAAACCTACGAGCAGTACTTC TRBV6-1 NA few TRBJ2-7
CASSYGPVDTQYF TGTGCCAGCAGCTATGGACCGGTAGATACGCAGTATTTT TRBV7-8 NA NA TRBJ2-3
CASSLDAGSSGNTIYF TGCGCCAGCAGCTTGGATGCAGGATCCTCTGGAAACACCATATATTTT TRBV5-1 NA NA TRBJ1-3
CASSSPGRDVGEQFF TGTGCCAGCAGTTCCCCTGGGCGGGATGTTGGTGAGCAGTTCTTC TRBV28 NA NA TRBJ2-1
CSALRGFQETQYF TGCAGCGCGCTCAGGGGATTCCAAGAGACCCAGTACTTC TRBV29-1 NA NA TRBJ2-5
CASSPGQVLGQFF TGTGCCAGCAGCCCCGGACAGGTTCTAGGGCAGTTCTTC TRBV7-9 TRBD1 NA TRBJ2-1